The 9 T cell receptor beta chains listed next were all sequenced from one sample in a study of post-analysis software for immune sequencing data (dated by TCRdb to 2014 to 2015). The research as a whole found: Significantly higher frequencies in patients than in controls were found for a few TRBV segments, including TRBV5-6, TRBV5-1 and TRBV20-1.

Their cognate antigens are unknown. Library preparation used PCR. Sequenced using an Illumina HiSeq 2500. To reduce PCR and sequencing biases, unique molecular identifiers were incorporated into the TCR beta cDNA libraries. The public sequencing data were trimmed at Q25 with fastp and processed into clonotypes with MiXCR by TCRdb, which kept only in-frame beta chains. Rows merge per CDR3 protein into single entries with the most common DNA and genes. In this sample the table shows about 770,000 distinct CDR3 sequences, roughly 50% of which occur a single time. The ten largest clones take up roughly 4.9% of the sample. Sequenced material: blood. Receptor source: a girl aged 10 to 17 with multiple sclerosis.

The J gene is TRBJ2-4, the V gene TRBV12-3 or TRBV12-4, with 7 bases lining up with TRBD2. Judging by the DNA end, TRBJ2-7 fits better; the J call may be wrong. This CDR3 spans 15 amino acids. CDR3 residues: CASSPFGGVGYEQYF. The DNA of the CDR3 is TGTGCCAGCAGCCCCTTTGGGGGGGTCGGGTACGAGCAGTACTTC.

The J gene is TRBJ1-2, the V gene TRBV19, with D possibly matching TRBD1 (5 bases). Deletions cut 9 bases from V and 4 bases from J, with 15 bases between. This CDR3 region has 13 residues. The germline V gene has CDR1 LNHDA and CDR2 SQIVND (reference sequence). In nucleotides, the CDR3 is TGTGCCAGCCGACAGCAGGACGTCTATGGCTACACCTTC. Translation: CASRQQDVYGYTF.

This chain joins TRBV28 and TRBJ1-5; no firm D call. The germline V and J ends were trimmed by 6 bases and 7 bases, with 19 bases remaining between them. The CDR3 is made up of 15 amino acids. Germline CDR1 is MDHEN and CDR2 is SYDVKM. The CDR3 bases are TGTGCCAGCAGCCTGGTCGCGAGTTCTTGGCAGCCCCAGCATTTT. Its protein product is CASSLVASSWQPQHF.

The chain links TRBV4-1 to TRBJ2-1; D is unresolved. The CDR3 has 16 amino acids. V lost 0 bases and J lost 8, with 17 bases in between. The V gene's germline CDR1 is MGHRA and CDR2 YSYEKL. The CDR3 DNA reads TGCGCCAGCAGCCAAGATGGTGGGTTCGGGTACGATGAGCAGTTCTTC. The encoded protein is CASSQDGGFGYDEQFF.

The chain has TRBV6-1 and TRBJ2-3; D is unclear. CDR1 and CDR2 from the germline V gene are MNHNS and SASEGT. This CDR3 spans 15 amino acids. V shed 3 bases and J shed 6 bases, with 16 bases lying between them. CDR3 sequence reads: CASSEVGKSRDTQYF. CDR3 coding DNA: TGTGCCAGCAGTGAGGTGGGCAAGTCGAGGGATACGCAGTATTTT.

The chain uses TRBV6-1 and TRBJ2-1; TRBD2 matches 7 bases. The CDR3 is 15 residues long. V dropped 1 base and J dropped 8; count of bases not matched to a gene: 8. Germline CDR1 and CDR2: MNHNS and SASEGT. This CDR3 reads CASSEGLAGEYEQFF. CDR3 in DNA: TGTGCCAGCAGTGAAGGACTAGCTGGGGAGTATGAGCAGTTCTTC.

The chain combines TRBV3-1 with TRBJ2-5; no clear D gene. TRBJ2-7 matches the DNA end more closely, so the J call is doubtful. Germline lookup yields CDR1 LGHDT and CDR2 YNNKEL (reference sequence). CDR3 size: 14 residues. The chain's CDR3 is CASSQDDTPYEQYF. CDR3 DNA sequence: TGTGCCAGCAGCCAAGATGACACACCCTACGAGCAGTACTTC.

To note about this clonotype: The junction shows a germline mismatch at one end, possibly a read error. The chain recombines TRBV7-2 with TRBJ2-5; TRBD2 aligns across 9 bases. The CDR3 is made up of 14 amino acids. The V gene's germline CDR1 is SGHTA and CDR2 FQGNSA. The CDR3 spells CASSLGLASETQYF. Here the CDR3 DNA reads TGCGCCAGCAGCTTGGGACTAGCTAGCGAGACCCAGTACTTC.

The V gene is TRBV12-3 or TRBV12-4, the J gene TRBJ2-5; 7 bases are shared with TRBD2. The length of the CDR3 is 13 residues. V was clipped by 6 bases and J by 2 bases; unmatched bases: 3. The CDR3 coding sequence is TGTGCCAGCAGGGGACTAACACAAGAGACCCAGTACTTC. Translation gives CASRGLTQETQYF.